What follows are 23 T cell receptor beta chains derived from one specimen sequenced in a study of cytomegalovirus exposure and HLA in healthy donors. Profiling relied on immunoSEQ multiplex PCR, and the TCRdb table lists in-frame clones only, not all of them. The sample has 82,000 or so clones, 90% to 95% seen once. Specimen: PBMCs. The receptors originated from a woman aged 18-35 years in good health and CMV-seronegative.

The rearrangement links TRBV6-5 to TRBJ2-7; no clear D gene. V dropped 4 bases and J dropped 7 bases, with 17 bases sitting between them. The CDR3 sequence is 14 residues long. Germline CDR1 and CDR2: MNHEY and SVGAGI. The CDR3 here is CASSSFVGLTEQYF. The CDR3 DNA follows: TGTGCCAGCAGTTCTTTTGTTGGGCTCACAGAGCAGTACTTC.

V gene TRBV2 combines with J gene TRBJ2-7; a possible D gene is TRBD2 (5 bases). V dropped 2 bases and J dropped 2 bases, with 16 bases sitting between them. CDR1 and CDR2 (germline): SNHLY, FYNNEI. The CDR3 has 16 amino acids. In nucleotides, the CDR3 is TGTGCCAGCAGTGAAAAAAGCCTAGCTCTAACCTACGAGCAGTACTTC. Its protein product is CASSEKSLALTYEQYF.

The rearrangement joins TRBV5-4 to TRBJ1-1; D is ambiguous. The CDR3 is 13 amino acids. Germline CDR1 is SGHNT and CDR2 is YYREEE (reference sequence). Trimming stripped 6 bases from V and 7 bases from J, with 16 bases between. In nucleotides, the CDR3 is TGTGCCAGCACCCTTGGAGGAGGGTATGAAGCTTTCTTT. Its protein is CASTLGGGYEAFF.

The V and J genes are TRBV2 and TRBJ2-5, with 7 bases fitting TRBD1. The DNA matches TRBJ2-7 better at its end, which makes the J call doubtful. The length of the CDR3 is 15 residues. CDR1 SNHLY and CDR2 FYNNEI come from the germline V gene. The chain's CDR3 is CASSAPVQGAYEQYF. The CDR3, as DNA: TGTGCCAGCAGTGCCCCGGTTCAGGGGGCCTACGAGCAGTACTTC.

The CDR3 coding sequence is TGTGCCAGCAGCCCCTCGGGGTCTGGCTACGAGCAGTACTTC. Amino acids: CASSPSGSGYEQYF. The chain joins TRBV7-9 to TRBJ2-7, with a weak D call TRBD2 (5 bases). The germline V gene has CDR1 SEHNR and CDR2 FQNEAQ (reference sequence). Trimming left V 5 bases short and J 3 bases short, with 14 bases between. CDR3 length: 14 residues. The full variable domain, rest sourced from reference TRBV7-9 and TRBJ2-7, is DTGVSQNPRHKITKRGQNVTFRCDPISEHNRLYWYRQTLGQGPEFLTYFQNEAQLEKSRLLSDRFSAERPKGSFSTLEIQRTEQGDSAMYLCASSPSGSGYEQYFGPGTRLTVT.

The CDR3 reads CATSMLAGLIRTDTQYF. CDR3 DNA: TGTGCCACCAGCATGTTAGCCGGACTCATCCGCACAGATACGCAGTATTTT. J is TRBJ2-3 and V is TRBV15, with a weak D call TRBD2 (5 bases). Germline CDR1 reads LNHNV; CDR2 reads YYDKDF (reference sequence). The V and J ends lost 4 bases and 1 base respectively, with 18 bases between them. The CDR3 has 17 residues.

This chain connects TRBV6-5 to TRBJ2-2; possibly TRBD2 for D (6 bases). From germline, CDR1 is MNHEY and CDR2 SVGAGI. The CDR3 contains 15 residues. V lost 3 bases, J lost 6 bases, and 14 bases lay in between. The CDR3 DNA reads as TGTGCCAGCAGTTATCGACTAGGAGGGGCCGGGGAGCTGTTTTTT. It encodes CASSYRLGGAGELFF.

The rearrangement joins TRBV15 to TRBJ1-5, with D uncertain. This CDR3 region has 15 residues. Germline V CDR1 and CDR2: LNHNV, YYDKDF (reference sequence). The V end lost 3 bases, the J end lost 1 base, and 10 bases lay between the germline ends. The CDR3 DNA reads as TGTGCCACCAGCAGTGTTGGGCGCAGCAATCAGCCCCAGCATTTT. Translating it yields CATSSVGRSNQPQHF.

J is TRBJ2-2 and V is TRBV10-3, with D tentatively TRBD1 (6 bases). CDR1 and CDR2 (germline): ENHRY, SYGVKD. The CDR3 loop spans 15 amino acids. Trimming stripped 2 bases from V and 1 base from J, with 8 bases between. CDR3 in DNA: TGTGCCATCAGTGAGGCACAGGGGAACACCGGGGAGCTGTTTTTT. Amino acids: CAISEAQGNTGELFF.

The chain links TRBV2 to TRBJ1-6, with 8 bases aligning to TRBD1. Unmatched junction bases numbered 7, after V lost 7 bases and J lost 5 bases. The V gene's germline CDR1 is SNHLY and CDR2 FYNNEI. The CDR3 is 15 amino acids. The DNA of the CDR3 is TGTGCCAGCACTCGGACAGGGTCCCATAATTCACCCCTCCACTTT. Its translation: CASTRTGSHNSPLHF.

This chain uses TRBV27 with TRBJ1-5; 8 bases agree with TRBD1. The V gene end was trimmed by 3 bases and the J gene end by 6 bases; junction bases not matched to a gene: 4. CDR1 and CDR2 from the germline V gene are MNHEY and SMNVEV (reference sequence). The CDR3 is 14 residues long. The chain's CDR3 is CASSFQGAFQPQHF. CDR3 DNA: TGTGCCAGCAGTTTCCAGGGGGCGTTTCAGCCCCAGCATTTT.

The chain uses TRBV5-1 and TRBJ2-3, with 8 positions matching TRBD1. The V gene's germline CDR1 is SGHRS and CDR2 YFSETQ. The V and J ends lost 4 bases and 0 bases, in that order; junction bases with no gene match: 1. The CDR3 runs 14 residues. CDR3 DNA: TGCGCCAGCAGCCGGACAGGGAGCACAGATACGCAGTATTTT. Translation gives CASSRTGSTDTQYF.

The CDR3 region has the DNA TGCAGCGTTGCGGCGGGGGCAAACACTGAAGCTTTCTTT. It yields the protein CSVAAGANTEAFF. This rearrangement joins TRBV29-1 to TRBJ1-1; D might be TRBD1 (6 bases). Looked up from germline, CDR1 is SQVTM and CDR2 is ANQGSEA. V was cut by 4 bases and J by 2 bases, with 11 bases left in between. This CDR3 is built from 13 residues. Variable domain in full (rest from reference TRBV29-1 and TRBJ1-1): SAVISQKPSRDICQRGTSLTIQCQVDSQVTMMFWYRQQPGQSLTLIATANQGSEATYESGFVIDKFPISRPNLTFSTLTVSNMSPEDSSIYLCSVAAGANTEAFFGQGTRLTVV.

This sequence joins TRBV7-2 and TRBJ2-7; 10 bases agree with TRBD2. Germline lookup yields CDR1 SGHTA and CDR2 FQGNSA. The V segment lost 5 bases and the J segment 1 base; nucleotides outside the gene matches: 11. The CDR3 covers 17 residues. The CDR3 reads CASSPRYKREGSYEQYF. CDR3 coding DNA: TGTGCCAGCAGCCCACGTTATAAGCGGGAGGGGTCCTACGAGCAGTACTTC.

The J gene is TRBJ1-1, the V gene TRBV28; tentatively, D is TRBD1 (5 bases). Between the trimmed V and J ends, which lost 6 bases and 4 bases, there was a span of 18 bases. The CDR3 loop spans 15 amino acids. CDR1 MDHEN and CDR2 SYDVKM come from the germline V gene. The DNA for the CDR3 is TGTGCCAGCAGGGAGGGTGGGGATAGGGGCACTGAAGCTTTCTTT. It is translated as CASREGGDRGTEAFF.

The chain employs TRBV7-9 and TRBJ1-1; the D gene is possibly TRBD1 (5 bases). The germline V gene has CDR1 SEHNR and CDR2 FQNEAQ (reference sequence). CDR3 length: 14 residues. V was cut by 3 bases and J by 2 bases, with 10 bases left in between. CDR3 sequence (DNA): TGTGCCAGCAGCTTTCCGGACACCAACACTGAAGCTTTCTTT. Protein: CASSFPDTNTEAFF.

This chain joins TRBV19 and TRBJ2-2, with 13 bases that match TRBD2. CDR1 and CDR2 (germline): LNHDA, SQIVND (reference sequence). With V trimmed by 2 bases and J by 2 bases, 5 bases remained unmatched. This CDR3 is built from 18 residues. The CDR3, as DNA: TGTGCCAGTAGTATACCCTGGACTAGCGGGGGCAACACCGGGGAGCTGTTTTTT. Residues: CASSIPWTSGGNTGELFF.

The V and J genes are TRBV27 and TRBJ1-5, with 12 nucleotides matching TRBD1. CDR1 and CDR2 from the germline V gene are MNHEY and SMNVEV (reference sequence). With 6 bases clipped from V and 2 bases from J, the junction kept 2 bases outside the gene matches. The CDR3 length is 15 residues. As DNA, the CDR3 is TGTGCCAGCAGCCGGGACAGGGGGCGCAATCAGCCCCAGCATTTT. Its protein is CASSRDRGRNQPQHF.

This chain connects TRBV2 to TRBJ2-5; 9 bases agree with TRBD2. The CDR3 has 15 residues. After removal of 7 bases from V and 4 bases from J, the junction contained 10 bases not matched to a gene. The V gene's germline CDR1 is SNHLY and CDR2 FYNNEI. CDR3 sequence (DNA): TGTGCCAGCAAGAGGGTAGCGGGGGTCCTAGAGACCCAGTACTTC. It is translated as CASKRVAGVLETQYF.

The chain combines TRBV4-1 with TRBJ2-2; 10 bases map to TRBD1. The CDR3 sequence is 16 residues long. The ends lost 2 bases at V and 4 bases at J; junction bases unmatched: 4. The V gene's germline CDR1 is MGHRA and CDR2 YSYEKL. The CDR3: CASSQTTGGITGELFF. CDR3 nucleotides: TGCGCCAGCAGCCAAACGACAGGGGGCATCACCGGGGAGCTGTTTTTT.

This chain joins TRBV14 and TRBJ2-6; tentative D call: TRBD2 (5 bases). This CDR3 is 15 amino acids long. Germline assignment: CDR1 SGHDN and CDR2 FVKESK. With 3 bases removed from V and 0 bases from J, the gap between germline ends came to 6 bases. This CDR3 reads CASSHGSSGANVLTF. The CDR3 DNA sequence: TGTGCCAGCAGCCATGGGAGCTCTGGGGCCAACGTCCTGACTTTC. The variable domain in full, with the rest retrieved from reference TRBV14 and TRBJ2-6, is EAGVTQFPSHSVIEKGQTVTLRCDPISGHDNLYWYRRVMGKEIKFLLHFVKESKQDESGMPNNRFLAERTGGTYSTLKVQPAELEDSGVYFCASSHGSSGANVLTFGAGSRLTVL.

The chain joins TRBV1 to TRBJ2-5; the table's D call of TRBD2 was not tested on the DNA. TRBV1 is a documented pseudogene. This CDR3 spans 18 amino acids. The DNA of the CDR3 is TGCACCAGCAGCCAGGGGCGGGGGGCCCGCCGAACACAAGAGACCCAGTACTTC. It translates to CTSSQGRGARRTQETQYF.

The V call is TRBV7-8, the J call TRBJ2-1, with D perhaps matching TRBD2 (5 bases). Trimming shortened V by 5 bases and J by 8 bases, and 22 bases separated the two germline ends. CDR1 is SGHVS, CDR2 FQNEAQ, per germline. The CDR3 is made up of 16 amino acids. The CDR3 nucleotides are TGTGCCAGCAGCCGAGATGGGCTTCGAGCCGGGGATGAGCAGTTCTTC. Encoded protein: CASSRDGLRAGDEQFF.